The 19 T cell receptor beta chains listed next were all sequenced from one sample in a study of T cells in localized non-small cell lung cancer. Clones were sequenced by immunoSEQ multiplex PCR, and TCRdb holds only the in-frame ones, with some missing. The sample yields about 91,000 clones, approximately 88% seen once. The sample here was peripheral blood, taken before any cancer treatment. The receptors shown here come from a man between 40 and 69 years old with stage I squamous cell lung carcinoma.

The chain links TRBV7-2 to TRBJ2-5; 7 bases match TRBD1. V was clipped by 4 bases and J by 2 bases; unmatched bases: 4. The CDR3 spans 14 residues. In germline, CDR1 is SGHTA, CDR2 FQGNSA. The CDR3 region is CASSWGQPQETQYF. The CDR3 DNA follows: TGTGCCAGCAGCTGGGGACAGCCACAAGAGACCCAGTACTTC.

In its sample, this clone was seen a few times. V and J are TRBV6-5 and TRBJ1-4; 9 positions match TRBD1. Germline lookup yields CDR1 MNHEY and CDR2 SVGAGI. This CDR3 comprises 14 residues. The V segment lost 0 bases and the J segment 8 bases; nucleotides outside the gene matches: 1. CDR3 DNA: TGTGCCAGCAGTTACTCTACAGGGGGCGAAAAACTGTTTTTT. This translates into CASSYSTGGEKLFF.

V and J are TRBV7-3 and TRBJ2-2; D assignment may be TRBD1 or TRBD2 (5 bases each). Germline V gene sequence: CDR1 SGHTA, CDR2 FQGTGA. Trimming shortened V by 5 bases and J by 3 bases, and 13 bases separated the two germline ends. The CDR3 consists of 15 residues. Here the CDR3 DNA reads TGTGCCAGCAGCCCGGGACGGACATACACCGGGGAGCTGTTTTTT. It encodes CASSPGRTYTGELFF.

The V gene is TRBV19, the J gene TRBJ2-3; D is tentatively TRBD1 or TRBD2 (6 bases each). This CDR3 comprises 16 residues. V lost 4 bases and J lost 0, with 14 bases in between. The germline V gene has CDR1 LNHDA and CDR2 SQIVND (reference sequence). CDR3 DNA: TGTGCCAGTAGTAGGGGGGCCGCCACTAGCACAGATACGCAGTATTTT. It is translated as CASSRGAATSTDTQYF.

The chain has TRBV30 and TRBJ1-2, with D possibly being TRBD1 (6 bases). The CDR3 has 13 amino acids. V lost 5 bases and J lost 2, with 12 bases in between. Germline-derived CDR1 and CDR2 are GTSNPN and SVGIG (reference sequence). The CDR3 reads CAWGRDKNYGYTF. In DNA form, the CDR3 reads TGTGCCTGGGGGAGGGACAAAAACTATGGCTACACCTTC.

In this sample, this clone turned up a few times. The chain uses TRBV2 and TRBJ2-2; TRBD1 matches 8 bases. After removal of 8 bases from V and 4 bases from J, the junction contained 6 bases not matched to a gene. Germline-derived CDR1 and CDR2 are SNHLY and FYNNEI. This CDR3 has 14 residues. CDR3 in amino acids: CASHGQGVTGELFF. The CDR3 nucleotides are TGTGCCAGCCACGGACAGGGTGTCACCGGGGAGCTGTTTTTT. Looking up the rest from reference TRBV2 and TRBJ2-2 gives the full variable domain: EPEVTQTPSHQVTQMGQEVILRCVPISNHLYFYWYRQILGQKVEFLVSFYNNEISEKSEIFDDQFSVERPDGSNFTLKIRSTKLEDSAMYFCASHGQGVTGELFFGEGSRLTVL.

J is TRBJ2-2 and V is TRBV14; weak D call: TRBD1 (5 bases). The CDR3 has 15 residues. Looked up from germline, CDR1 is SGHDN and CDR2 is FVKESK. Trimming took off 3 bases at V and 3 bases at J, with 11 bases between the two ends. CDR3: CASSHTGFYTGELFF. DNA of the CDR3: TGTGCCAGCAGCCATACAGGTTTCTACACCGGGGAGCTGTTTTTT.

This clone was seen a single time. In DNA form, the CDR3 reads TGCGCCAGCAGCTTCACTAGCGGGGCCTACGAGCAGTACTTC. This gives the protein CASSFTSGAYEQYF. The rearrangement joins TRBV5-1 to TRBJ2-7; TRBD2 aligns across 10 bases. The CDR3 sequence is 14 residues long. Germline values: CDR1 SGHRS, CDR2 YFSETQ. V trimming: 2 bases; J trimming: 2 bases; junction bases outside the gene matches: 1.

The chain has TRBV9 and TRBJ2-7, with TRBD1 matching 9 bases. V trimming: 6 bases; J trimming: 3 bases; junction bases outside the gene matches: 19. The germline CDR1 and CDR2 sequences are SGDLS and YYNGEE. This CDR3 contains 18 residues. The CDR3: CASTNTVPRDRVYYEQYF. The CDR3, as DNA: TGTGCCAGCACTAATACGGTCCCCCGGGACAGGGTGTACTACGAGCAGTACTTC.

Only a few counts were recorded for this clone. The CDR3 DNA is TGTGCCAGTAGTATAGGATACACTGCTAGGGAGCAGTACTTC. It yields the protein CASSIGYTAREQYF. The gene calls are TRBV19 and TRBJ2-7; D unclear. The CDR3 spans 14 residues. Trimming stripped 1 base from V and 7 bases from J, with 14 bases between. From germline, CDR1 is LNHDA and CDR2 SQIVND (reference sequence).

The chain uses TRBV23-1 and TRBJ1-5; possibly TRBD1 for D (5 bases). TRBV23-1 is identified as an open reading frame with a role that is uncertain. Trimming took off 3 bases at V and 2 bases at J, with 17 bases between the two ends. The CDR3 is made up of 17 amino acids. CDR3 in DNA: TGCGCCAGCAGTCATGGGGCGGCTACGTGGGGCAATCAGCCCCAGCATTTT. It translates to CASSHGAATWGNQPQHF.

The chain couples TRBV6-5 to TRBJ1-1; D gene uncertain. V was pared by 7 bases and J by 1 base, with 16 bases between. The CDR3 contains 15 residues. The germline V gene has CDR1 MNHEY and CDR2 SVGAGI. CDR3 bases: TGTGCCAGCATCCTGACGGGGTACCAGAACACTGAAGCTTTCTTT. Encoded protein: CASILTGYQNTEAFF.

V is TRBV11-2 and J is TRBJ2-7, with TRBD1 matching 9 bases. In germline, CDR1 is SGHAT, CDR2 FQNNGV. V was pared by 5 bases and J by 7 bases, with 12 bases of the junction left unmatched. CDR3 length: 15 amino acids. CDR3 nucleotides: TGTGCCAGCAGCCACCTGGGGACAGGGCCTGGAGAGCAGTACTTC. Translating gives CASSHLGTGPGEQYF.

The rearrangement links TRBV11-2 to TRBJ2-1; possible D gene TRBD2, 5 bases. Trimming removed 3 bases at V and 3 bases at J, with 6 bases between. The CDR3 has 13 amino acids. Per the germline V gene, CDR1 is SGHAT and CDR2 is FQNNGV. The CDR3 region is CASSLGSYNEQFF. The CDR3 bases are TGTGCCAGCAGCTTGGGGAGCTACAATGAGCAGTTCTTC. Variable domain in full (rest from reference TRBV11-2 and TRBJ2-1): EAGVAQSPRYKIIEKRQSVAFWCNPISGHATLYWYQQILGQGPKLLIQFQNNGVVDDSQLPKDRFSAERLKGVDSTLKIQPAKLEDSAVYLCASSLGSYNEQFFGPGTRLTVL.

The gene calls are TRBV5-1 and TRBJ1-1, with a possible D match to TRBD1 (5 bases). V shed 2 bases and J shed 4 bases, with 15 bases lying between them. This CDR3 contains 15 residues. CDR1 SGHRS and CDR2 YFSETQ come from the germline V gene. The CDR3 reads CASSLAQGVGTEAFF. CDR3 nucleotides: TGCGCCAGCAGCTTAGCGCAAGGGGTAGGCACTGAAGCTTTCTTT.

J is TRBJ1-4 and V is TRBV5-6; D is unclear. Germline CDR1 SGHDT, CDR2 YYEEEE. The length of the CDR3 is 16 residues. Deletions cut 1 base from V and 8 bases from J, with 18 bases between. CDR3 in DNA: TGTGCCAGCAGCTTGAGGGTGAATCTTTTCAAGGAAAAACTGTTTTTT. This translates into CASSLRVNLFKEKLFF.

The V gene is TRBV7-9, the J gene TRBJ1-3; no clear D. CDR3 size: 15 residues. CDR1 is SEHNR, CDR2 FQNEAQ, per germline (reference sequence). The V end lost 6 bases, the J end lost 0 bases, and 12 bases lay between the germline ends. The CDR3 loop is CASSLRENSGNTIYF. CDR3 coding DNA: TGTGCCAGCAGTTTACGGGAAAACTCTGGAAACACCATATATTTT.

The chain has TRBV7-9 and TRBJ1-3; D unclear. Trimming stripped 5 bases from V and 1 base from J, with 9 bases between. Germline loops: CDR1 SEHNR, CDR2 FQNEAQ (reference sequence). The CDR3 is 14 residues long. The CDR3 protein is CASSPGSSGNTIYF. CDR3 coding DNA: TGTGCCAGCAGCCCCGGGTCGTCTGGAAACACCATATATTTT.

J is TRBJ1-2 and V is TRBV27; 7 bases match TRBD1. J gave up 4 bases and V 0 bases, and 5 bases lay outside the gene matches. CDR3 length: 15 residues. Germline V gene lookup returns CDR1 MNHEY and CDR2 SMNVEV (reference sequence). The CDR3 coding sequence is TGTGCCAGCAGTTTATCGAGGGGGCCGGCCTATGGCTACACCTTC. Residues: CASSLSRGPAYGYTF.